The T cell receptor (beta chain) described here comes from a study of T-cell reconstitution after alpha-beta-depleted transplantation in children. The ends lost 1 base at V and 5 bases at J; junction bases unmatched: 3. The CDR3 runs to 15 residues. Germline CDR1 reads SGHVS; CDR2 reads FQNEAQ. This clonotype showed up just a few times. Unique molecular identifiers were incorporated into the prepared TCRbeta library. TCRdb reanalysed the PCR reads using MiXCR and keeps one entry per CDR3 protein. The data hold 900,000 or so distinct CDR3 sequences, with about 15% observed a single time. The J gene is TRBJ1-1, the V gene TRBV7-8; 11 bases are shared with TRBD1. The receptor was isolated from a male patient between 5 and 17 years old who had a stem cell transplant for acute lymphoblastic leukemia, so the T cells may come from the graft donor. This sample comprised PBMCs, mostly from graft donor cells, obtained 360 days after TCRalphabeta/CD19-depleted stem cell transplant. This CDR3 is CASSLGDRGTTEAFF. The DNA for the CDR3 is TGTGCCAGCAGCTTAGGGGACAGGGGGACGACTGAAGCTTTCTTT.